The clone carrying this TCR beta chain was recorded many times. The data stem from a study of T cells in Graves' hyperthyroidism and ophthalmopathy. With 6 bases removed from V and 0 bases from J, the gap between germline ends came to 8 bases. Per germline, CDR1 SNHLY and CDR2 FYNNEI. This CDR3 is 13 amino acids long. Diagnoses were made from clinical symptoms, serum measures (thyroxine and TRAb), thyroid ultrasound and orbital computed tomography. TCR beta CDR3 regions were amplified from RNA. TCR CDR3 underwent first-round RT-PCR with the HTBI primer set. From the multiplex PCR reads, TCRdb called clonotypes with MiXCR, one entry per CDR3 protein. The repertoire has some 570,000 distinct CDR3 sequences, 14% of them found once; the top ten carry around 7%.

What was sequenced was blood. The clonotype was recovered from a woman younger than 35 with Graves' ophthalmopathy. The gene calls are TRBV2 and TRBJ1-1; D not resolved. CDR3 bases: TGTGCCAGCAGGACGGATATGAACACTGAAGCTTTCTTT. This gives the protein CASRTDMNTEAFF.